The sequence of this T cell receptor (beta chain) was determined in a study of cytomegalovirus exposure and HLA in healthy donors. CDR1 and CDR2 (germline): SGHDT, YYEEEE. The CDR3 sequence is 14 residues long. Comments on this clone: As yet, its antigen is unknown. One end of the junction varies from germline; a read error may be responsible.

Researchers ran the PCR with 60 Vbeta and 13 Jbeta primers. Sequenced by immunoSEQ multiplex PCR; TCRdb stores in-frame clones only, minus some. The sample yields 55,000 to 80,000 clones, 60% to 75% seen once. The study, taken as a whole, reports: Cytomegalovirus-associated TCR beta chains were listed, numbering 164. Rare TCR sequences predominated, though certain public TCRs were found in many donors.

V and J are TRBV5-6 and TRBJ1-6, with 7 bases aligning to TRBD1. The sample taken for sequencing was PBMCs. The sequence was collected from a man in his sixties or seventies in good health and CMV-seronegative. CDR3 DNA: TGTGCCAGCAGCAACAGGGGTTATAATTCACCCCCCCACTTT. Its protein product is CASSNRGYNSPPHF.